These 12 T cell receptor beta chains came from one sample sequenced in a study of shared clonotypes between healthy human individuals. As defined, naive CD8 cells were CD45RO-negative and positively selected for CCR7, with terminally differentiated effector memory CD45RA+ cells excluded. Assay used: immunoSEQ multiplex PCR; TCRdb lists only in-frame clones, some missing. The sample has fewer than 850,000 clones; 95% to 97% are singletons. Material for sequencing was naive CD8+ T cells sorted from blood. The receptor set was obtained from a man aged 25 to 40 in good health.

This clone has only one observation. V and J are TRBV5-4 and TRBJ2-2; no reliable D call. V lost 1 base and J 4 bases, leaving 8 bases between the germline ends. Germline-derived CDR1 and CDR2 are SGHNT and YYREEE (reference sequence). The CDR3 totals 14 residues. The CDR3 DNA reads as TGTGCCAGCAGCTTGATATCAAGCACCGGGGAGCTGTTTTTT. This sequence encodes CASSLISSTGELFF.

The chain couples TRBV13 to TRBJ2-7, with 9 bases lining up with TRBD1. Germline CDR1 PRHDT, CDR2 FYEKMQ (reference sequence). This CDR3 is 14 amino acids long. V gave up 5 bases and J gave up 3 bases; unmatched junction bases: 5. Written as DNA, the CDR3 is TGTGCCAGCAGCACCCGGGACAGGGACTACGAGCAGTACTTC. Its translation: CASSTRDRDYEQYF.

The sample holds one count of this clone. The chain combines TRBV7-9 with TRBJ2-5; TRBD2 might be the D (5 bases). The germline V gene encodes CDR1 SEHNR and CDR2 FQNEAQ (reference sequence). V shed 2 bases and J shed 5 bases, with 9 bases lying between them. This CDR3 spans 13 amino acids. This CDR3 reads CASSLPSGETQYF. In DNA form, the CDR3 reads TGTGCCAGCAGCTTACCCTCGGGGGAGACCCAGTACTTC. The full variable domain, its missing parts supplied by reference TRBV7-9 and TRBJ2-5, is DTGVSQNPRHKITKRGQNVTFRCDPISEHNRLYWYRQTLGQGPEFLTYFQNEAQLEKSRLLSDRFSAERPKGSFSTLEIQRTEQGDSAMYLCASSLPSGETQYFGPGTRLLVL.

The rearrangement joins TRBV9 to TRBJ2-7, with D unresolved. The germline V gene has CDR1 SGDLS and CDR2 YYNGEE. V dropped 4 bases and J dropped 0 bases, with 11 bases sitting between them. CDR3 size: 14 residues. The CDR3 protein is CASSQLGYSYEQYF. The DNA of the CDR3 is TGTGCCAGCAGCCAGCTGGGCTACTCCTACGAGCAGTACTTC.

The chain is built from TRBV19 and TRBJ1-1; a weak D match, TRBD1 (5 bases). Trimming took 3 bases from V and 0 from J, leaving 17 bases between them. Germline CDR1 and CDR2: LNHDA and SQIVND (reference sequence). There are 17 residues in the CDR3. CDR3 in amino acids: CASSMQGPLLMNTEAFF. The CDR3, as DNA: TGTGCCAGTAGTATGCAGGGTCCCCTCTTAATGAACACTGAAGCTTTCTTT. The full variable domain, completed using reference TRBV19 and TRBJ1-1, is DGGITQSPKYLFRKEGQNVTLSCEQNLNHDAMYWYRQDPGQGLRLIYYSQIVNDFQKGDIAEGYSVSREKKESFPLTVTSAQKNPTAFYLCASSMQGPLLMNTEAFFGQGTRLTVV.

The chain has TRBV2 and TRBJ2-2; either TRBD1 or TRBD2 may fit D (5 bases each). The CDR3 extends over 16 amino acids. The ends were cut back, 9 bases at V and 0 bases at J, with 17 bases in the middle. Germline CDR1 is SNHLY and CDR2 is FYNNEI. Written as DNA, the CDR3 is TGTGCCAGGTCCGAGGGGCAGATCGCGAACACCGGGGAGCTGTTTTTT. This sequence encodes CARSEGQIANTGELFF. Combining the CDR3 with reference TRBV2 and TRBJ2-2 gives the whole variable domain EPEVTQTPSHQVTQMGQEVILRCVPISNHLYFYWYRQILGQKVEFLVSFYNNEISEKSEIFDDQFSVERPDGSNFTLKIRSTKLEDSAMYFCARSEGQIANTGELFFGEGSRLTVL.

The V gene is TRBV10-2, the J gene TRBJ1-3, with D maybe TRBD1 (5 bases). The CDR3 totals 15 residues. Trimming took 8 bases from V and 0 from J, leaving 14 bases between them. Germline V gene data show CDR1 as WSHSY and CDR2 as SAAADI. CDR3 DNA: TGCGCCAGCGGACATGGGGCAGGCTCTGGAAACACCATATATTTT. This gives the protein CASGHGAGSGNTIYF.

The chain employs TRBV4-2 and TRBJ2-1; TRBD2 agrees at 8 bases. The CDR3 consists of 18 residues. Per germline, CDR1 LGHNA and CDR2 YNFKEQ. The J segment lost 6 bases and the V segment lost 1 base, leaving 14 bases of the junction unmatched. Written as DNA, the CDR3 is TGTGCCAGCAGCCAAGGGGGCGGGAGGCAGGGTGTGGCCAATGAGCAGTTCTTC. This codes for CASSQGGGRQGVANEQFF.

The CDR3 coding sequence is TGTGCCAGCAGCTTTAAGGGAAATACTAATGAAAAACTGTTTTTT. Translating it yields CASSFKGNTNEKLFF. This chain uses TRBV7-6 with TRBJ1-4; unclear D gene. CDR1 is SGHVS, CDR2 FNYEAQ, per germline. Trimming took 3 bases from V and 2 from J, leaving 10 bases between them. This CDR3 is built from 15 residues.

The rearrangement joins TRBV7-9 to TRBJ1-2, with TRBD1 as a possible D gene (6 bases). Trimming removed 8 bases at V and 7 bases at J, with 14 bases between. This CDR3 has 12 residues. Germline V gene sequence: CDR1 SEHNR, CDR2 FQNEAQ (reference sequence). The CDR3 here is CASGEQGIGYTF. The CDR3 region has the DNA TGTGCCAGCGGCGAACAGGGTATTGGCTACACCTTC.

The V call is TRBV27, the J call TRBJ1-1; no reliable D call. Deletions cut 8 bases from V and 5 bases from J, with 12 bases between. The CDR3 has 12 residues. The germline V gene encodes CDR1 MNHEY and CDR2 SMNVEV (reference sequence). CDR3 sequence: CASPVLTTEAFF. As DNA, the CDR3 is TGTGCCAGCCCCGTCCTAACAACTGAAGCTTTCTTT.

The chain combines TRBV11-2 with TRBJ2-1; D call uncertain. Trimming took off 2 bases at V and 7 bases at J, with 21 bases between the two ends. In germline, CDR1 is SGHAT, CDR2 FQNNGV. The CDR3 has 17 amino acids. The CDR3 loop is CASSLKPIWAENNEQFF. The CDR3 DNA reads TGTGCCAGCAGCTTAAAACCTATTTGGGCAGAAAATAATGAGCAGTTCTTC.